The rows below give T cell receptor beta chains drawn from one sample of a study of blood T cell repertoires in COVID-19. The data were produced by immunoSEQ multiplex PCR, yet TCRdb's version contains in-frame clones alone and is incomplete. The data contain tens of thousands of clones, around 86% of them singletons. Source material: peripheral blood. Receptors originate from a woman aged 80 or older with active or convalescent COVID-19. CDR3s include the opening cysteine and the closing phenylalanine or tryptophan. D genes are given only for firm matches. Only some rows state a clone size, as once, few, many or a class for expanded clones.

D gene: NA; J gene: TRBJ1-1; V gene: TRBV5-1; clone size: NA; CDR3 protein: CASRVRQLNTEAFF; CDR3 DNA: TGCGCCAGCAGGGTGAGACAGTTGAACACTGAAGCTTTCTTT
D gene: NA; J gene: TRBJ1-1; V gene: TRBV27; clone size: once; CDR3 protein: CASSLRGVGTLYTTEAFF; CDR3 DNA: TGTGCCAGCAGTTTAAGAGGAGTCGGTACCCTCTATACAACTGAAGCTTTCTTT
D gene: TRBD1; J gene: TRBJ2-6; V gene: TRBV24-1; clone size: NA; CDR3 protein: CATSSRQGSGANVLTF; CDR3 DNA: TGTGCCACATCCTCCAGACAGGGGTCTGGGGCCAACGTCCTGACTTTC
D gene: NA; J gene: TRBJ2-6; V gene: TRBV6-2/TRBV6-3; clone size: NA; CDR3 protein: CASSPTGSGANVLTF; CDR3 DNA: TGTGCCAGCAGCCCTACAGGGTCTGGGGCCAACGTCCTGACTTTC
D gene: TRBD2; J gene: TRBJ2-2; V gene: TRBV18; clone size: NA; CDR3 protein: CASSPWTSGGLNTGELFF; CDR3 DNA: TGTGCCAGCTCACCCTGGACTAGCGGGGGCCTGAACACCGGGGAGCTGTTTTTT
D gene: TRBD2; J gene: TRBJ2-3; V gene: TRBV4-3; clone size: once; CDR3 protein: CASSQVPSGGAAF; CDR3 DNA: TGCGCCAGCAGCCAAGTCCCTAGCGGGGGCGCCGCTTTT
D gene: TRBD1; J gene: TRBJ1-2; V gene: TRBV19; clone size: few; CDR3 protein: CASSPLLADRVNGYTF; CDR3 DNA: TGTGCCAGTAGTCCCCTCCTCGCGGACAGGGTTAATGGCTACACCTTC
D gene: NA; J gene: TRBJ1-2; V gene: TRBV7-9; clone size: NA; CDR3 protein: CASSSEEGRGYTF; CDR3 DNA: TGTGCCAGCAGCTCCGAGGAGGGTCGGGGCTACACCTTC
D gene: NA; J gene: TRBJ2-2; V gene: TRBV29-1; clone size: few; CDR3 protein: CSVEGLANTGELFF; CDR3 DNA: TGCAGCGTTGAAGGGCTAGCGAACACCGGGGAGCTGTTTTTT
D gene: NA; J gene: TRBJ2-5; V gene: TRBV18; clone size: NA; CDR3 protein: CASSPPGLPNQETQYF; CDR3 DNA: TGTGCCAGCTCACCACCGGGACTTCCAAACCAAGAGACCCAGTACTTC
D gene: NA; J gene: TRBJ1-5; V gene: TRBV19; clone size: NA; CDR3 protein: CASRTAGSNQPQHF; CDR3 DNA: TGTGCCAGTCGTACCGCGGGTAGCAATCAGCCCCAGCATTTT
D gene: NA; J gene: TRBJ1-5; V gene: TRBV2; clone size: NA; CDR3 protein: CASDKSTGIQPQHF; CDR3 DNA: TGTGCCAGCGATAAGAGCACAGGGATCCAGCCCCAGCATTTT
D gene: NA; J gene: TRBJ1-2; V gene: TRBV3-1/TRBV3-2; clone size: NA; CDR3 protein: CASSPRQAAGYTF; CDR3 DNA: TGTGCCAGCAGCCCCCGACAGGCGGCAGGCTACACCTTC
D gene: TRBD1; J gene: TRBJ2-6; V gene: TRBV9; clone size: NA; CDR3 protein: CASSADRDVRSSGANVLTF; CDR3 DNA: TGTGCCAGCAGCGCGGACAGGGACGTACGGTCCTCTGGGGCCAACGTCCTGACTTTC
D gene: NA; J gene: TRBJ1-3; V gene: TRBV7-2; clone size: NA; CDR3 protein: CASSLDGVFGNTIYF; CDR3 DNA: TGTGCCAGCAGCTTAGACGGTGTTTTCGGAAACACCATATATTTT
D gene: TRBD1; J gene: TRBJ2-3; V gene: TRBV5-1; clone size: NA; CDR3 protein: CASSLGGTASTDTQYF; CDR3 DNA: TGCGCCAGCAGCTTGGGTGGGACAGCTAGCACAGATACGCAGTATTTT
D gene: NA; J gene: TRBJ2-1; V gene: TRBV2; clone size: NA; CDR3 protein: CASSTIVGEQFF; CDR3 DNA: TGTGCCAGCAGTACTATAGTCGGTGAGCAGTTCTTC
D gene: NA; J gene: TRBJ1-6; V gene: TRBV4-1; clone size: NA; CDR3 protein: CASSQGRDNSPLHF; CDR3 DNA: TGCGCCAGCAGCCAAGGCAGGGATAATTCACCCCTCCACTTT